The 17 T cell receptor beta chains listed next were all sequenced from one sample in a study of blood T cell repertoires in COVID-19. TCRdb's copy holds only in-frame clones and misses some; the assay was immunoSEQ multiplex PCR. The table has roughly 190,000 clones, roughly 84% seen once; the top ten hold less than 7.5%. What was sequenced was peripheral blood. These receptor sequences come from a woman aged 40 to 50 who had recovered from COVID-19.

J is TRBJ1-2 and V is TRBV7-2, with D tentatively TRBD1 (5 bases). Deletions cut 1 base from V and 8 bases from J, with 17 bases between. CDR1 SGHTA and CDR2 FQGNSA come from the germline V gene. The CDR3 length is 15 residues. As DNA, the CDR3 is TGTGCCAGCAGCTTAGGATGGGGAGGGGTGGGAGGCTACACCTTC. It specifies CASSLGWGGVGGYTF. Full variable domain (remainder filled in from reference TRBV7-2 and TRBJ1-2): GAGVSQSPSNKVTEKGKDVELRCDPISGHTALYWYRQSLGQGLEFLIYFQGNSAPDKSGLPSDRFSAERTGGSVSTLTIQRTQQEDSAVYLCASSLGWGGVGGYTFGSGTRLTVV.

The chain joins TRBV19 to TRBJ1-2; 9 nucleotides align to TRBD1. The CDR3 has 14 residues. V lost 4 bases and J lost 4; bases outside the gene matches: 4. Germline V CDR1 and CDR2: LNHDA, SQIVND (reference sequence). The CDR3 DNA reads as TGTGCCAGTAGTACCGGGACAGGGAGCTATGGCTACACCTTC. Translation gives CASSTGTGSYGYTF.

V is TRBV2 and J is TRBJ1-6, with D hard to call. The germline V gene encodes CDR1 SNHLY and CDR2 FYNNEI. The CDR3 spans 14 residues. V was cut by 2 bases and J by 8 bases, with 10 bases left in between. This CDR3 reads CASSESGRHSPLHF. The CDR3 nucleotides read TGTGCCAGCAGTGAATCGGGGAGACATTCACCCCTCCACTTT. Filled out from reference TRBV2 and TRBJ1-6, the complete variable domain reads EPEVTQTPSHQVTQMGQEVILRCVPISNHLYFYWYRQILGQKVEFLVSFYNNEISEKSEIFDDQFSVERPDGSNFTLKIRSTKLEDSAMYFCASSESGRHSPLHFGNGTRLTVT.

This rearrangement joins TRBV7-3 to TRBJ2-2, with 9 bases aligning to TRBD2. This CDR3 has 16 amino acids. Germline values: CDR1 SGHTA, CDR2 FQGTGA. J lost 5 bases, V lost 5 bases, and 9 bases had no gene match. CDR3 nucleotide sequence: TGTGCCAGCAGCCCGATAGCGGGAGTGGAGACCGGGGAGCTGTTTTTT. Amino acid sequence: CASSPIAGVETGELFF.

The chain links TRBV5-1 to TRBJ2-7; possible D gene TRBD2, 5 bases. The CDR3 is 14 residues long. Per germline, CDR1 SGHRS and CDR2 YFSETQ. With 3 bases removed from V and 0 bases from J, the gap between germline ends came to 10 bases. CDR3 amino acids: CASSSDFSSYEQYF. In nucleotides, the CDR3 is TGCGCCAGCAGCTCGGACTTTAGCTCCTACGAGCAGTACTTC.

The chain carries TRBV5-1 and TRBJ2-7; 16 positions match TRBD2. The CDR3 has 18 amino acids. After removal of 3 bases from V and 0 bases from J, the junction contained 6 bases not matched to a gene. CDR1 and CDR2 from the germline V gene are SGHRS and YFSETQ. The CDR3 region is CASSSGTSGRASSYEQYF. In DNA form, the CDR3 reads TGCGCCAGCAGCTCCGGGACTAGCGGGAGGGCGAGCTCCTACGAGCAGTACTTC.

The chain employs TRBV18 and TRBJ2-7; D perhaps matches TRBD2 (5 bases). V was cut by 2 bases and J by 2 bases, with 13 bases left in between. Germline CDR1 reads KGHSH; CDR2 reads LQKENI. The CDR3 covers 15 residues. In DNA, the CDR3 is TGTGCCAGCTCACCAGTCTCCAGCGGCCCCTACGAGCAGTACTTC. Its protein product is CASSPVSSGPYEQYF.

The chain uses TRBV10-3 and TRBJ2-7; D is undetermined. Germline CDR1 ENHRY, CDR2 SYGVKD. CDR3 size: 13 residues. V was pared by 4 bases and J by 0 bases, with 7 bases between. The CDR3 loop is CAISGPSSYEQYF. CDR3 nucleotides: TGTGCCATCAGTGGTCCGAGCTCCTACGAGCAGTACTTC.

There are a few counts of this clone. Here the CDR3 DNA reads TGTGCCAGCAGGCTGACTAGTAACTCTGGAAACACCATATATTTT. Translating it yields CASRLTSNSGNTIYF. V usage is TRBV6-5 and J usage is TRBJ1-3, with D unresolved. Trimming pared 6 bases from V and 0 bases from J, leaving 12 bases between. Germline CDR1 is MNHEY and CDR2 is SVGAGI. This CDR3 has 15 amino acids.

The gene calls are TRBV7-8 and TRBJ2-3, with D unresolved. The CDR3 extends over 17 amino acids. The germline V gene encodes CDR1 SGHVS and CDR2 FQNEAQ. V gave up 4 bases and J gave up 3 bases, with 20 bases separating them. CDR3 region: CASSSSGGDSGTDTQYF. CDR3 nucleotide sequence: TGTGCCAGCAGCTCGTCCGGCGGCGATAGTGGGACAGATACGCAGTATTTT.

The chain combines TRBV7-3 with TRBJ1-3; D not resolved. The germline V and J ends were trimmed by 5 bases and 0 bases, with 5 bases remaining between them. Germline V gives CDR1 SGHTA, CDR2 FQGTGA. CDR3 length: 13 amino acids. CDR3 amino acids: CASSTYSGNTIYF. The CDR3, as DNA: TGTGCCAGCAGCACTTACTCTGGAAACACCATATATTTT.

The chain links TRBV11-3 to TRBJ2-7; 10 bases agree with TRBD2. The CDR3 consists of 17 residues. CDR1 and CDR2 (germline): SGHNT, YENEEA. The junction had 8 bases not matched to a gene; V was cut back by 0 bases and J by 3 bases. The DNA for the CDR3 is TGTGCCAGCAGCTTAGATGATACTAGCGGGATTCTCTACGAGCAGTACTTC. It encodes CASSLDDTSGILYEQYF.

The chain has TRBV5-5 and TRBJ2-3; D might be TRBD2 (6 bases). The CDR3 consists of 17 residues. CDR1 is SGHKS, CDR2 YYEKEE, per germline (reference sequence). Trimming left V 4 bases short and J 6 bases short, with 24 bases between. As DNA, the CDR3 is TGTGCCAGCAGCCCCAGCCTCGGGGGTAGGGTCAGGGATACGCAGTATTTT. It encodes CASSPSLGGRVRDTQYF.

The rearrangement joins TRBV30 to TRBJ2-5; 8 bases are shared with TRBD1. After removal of 0 bases from V and 4 bases from J, the junction contained 10 bases not matched to a gene. This CDR3 contains 16 residues. Germline values: CDR1 GTSNPN, CDR2 SVGIG (reference sequence). CDR3 sequence reads: CAWSVSRTGSRETQYF. The DNA for the CDR3 is TGTGCCTGGAGTGTATCCCGGACAGGGTCTCGAGAGACCCAGTACTTC.

The genes are TRBV28 and TRBJ2-4, with D possibly being TRBD1 (5 bases). The CDR3 is 15 residues long. V gave up 5 bases and J gave up 0 bases, with 11 bases separating them. The germline V gene encodes CDR1 MDHEN and CDR2 SYDVKM. The CDR3 sequence is CASSGQGLAKNIQYF. CDR3 DNA sequence: TGTGCCAGCAGTGGCCAGGGATTAGCCAAAAACATTCAGTACTTC. Based on the CDR3 plus reference TRBV28 and TRBJ2-4, the full variable domain is DVKVTQSSRYLVKRTGEKVFLECVQDMDHENMFWYRQDPGLGLRLIYFSYDVKMKEKGDIPEGYSVSREKKERFSLILESASTNQTSMYLCASSGQGLAKNIQYFGAGTRLSVL.

This clone has just one count. This chain links TRBV19 with TRBJ1-2, with 9 bases identical to TRBD1. The CDR3 covers 13 residues. The germline gives CDR1 LNHDA, CDR2 SQIVND (reference sequence). V shed 5 bases and J 5 bases; nucleotides not matched to a gene: 3. The CDR3 sequence: CASSQDRGYGYTF. DNA for the CDR3: TGTGCCAGTAGTCAGGACAGGGGTTATGGCTACACCTTC.

V is TRBV29-1 and J is TRBJ2-3; 11 bases are shared with TRBD2. V shed 1 base, J shed 5 bases, and the junction held 5 bases outside the gene matches. The CDR3 consists of 15 residues. Germline V CDR1 and CDR2: SQVTM, ANQGSEA. The CDR3 nucleotides are TGCAGCGTTGAAGGCACTAGCGGGAGACTAGATACGCAGTATTTT. Translating gives CSVEGTSGRLDTQYF.